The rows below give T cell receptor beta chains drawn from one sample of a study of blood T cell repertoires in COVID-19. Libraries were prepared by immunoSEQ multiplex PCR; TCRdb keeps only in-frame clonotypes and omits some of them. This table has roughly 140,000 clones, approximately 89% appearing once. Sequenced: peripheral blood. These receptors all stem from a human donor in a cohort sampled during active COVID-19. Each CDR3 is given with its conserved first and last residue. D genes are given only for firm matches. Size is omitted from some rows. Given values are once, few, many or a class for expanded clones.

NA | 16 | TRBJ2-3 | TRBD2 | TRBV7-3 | CASRATSGVETDTQYF | TGTGCCAGCAGGGCGACTAGCGGGGTAGAGACAGATACGCAGTATTTT
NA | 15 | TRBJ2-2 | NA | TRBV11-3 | CASSRDRGGTGELFF | TGTGCCAGCAGCCGCGACAGGGGAGGGACCGGGGAGCTGTTTTTT
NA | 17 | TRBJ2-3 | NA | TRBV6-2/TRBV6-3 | CASSYSWRGGLRDTQYF | TGTGCCAGCAGTTACTCTTGGCGAGGGGGTCTGCGAGATACGCAGTATTTT
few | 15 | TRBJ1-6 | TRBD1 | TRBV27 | CASTGTGGIGSPLHF | TGTGCCAGCACTGGGACAGGGGGCATAGGTTCACCCCTCCACTTT
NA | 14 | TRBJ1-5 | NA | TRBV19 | CASSSQRWPVAQHF | TGTGCCAGTAGTAGTCAGAGGTGGCCTGTGGCCCAGCATTTT
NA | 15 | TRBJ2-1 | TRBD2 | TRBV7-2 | CASSPRTSGDNEQFF | TGTGCCAGCAGCCCCCGAACTAGCGGGGATAATGAGCAGTTCTTC
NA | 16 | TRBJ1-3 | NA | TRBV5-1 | CASSLDAGAGGNTIYF | TGCGCCAGCAGCTTGGATGCAGGGGCGGGCGGAAACACCATATATTTT
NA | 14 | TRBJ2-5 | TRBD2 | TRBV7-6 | CASSPWGGQETQYF | TGTGCCAGCAGCCCCTGGGGGGGGCAAGAGACCCAGTACTTC
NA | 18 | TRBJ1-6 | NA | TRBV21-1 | CASSKGEGGSSYNSPLHF | TGTGCCAGCAGCAAAGGAGAGGGTGGGAGCTCCTATAATTCACCCCTCCACTTT
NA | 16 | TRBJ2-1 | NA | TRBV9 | CASSVGAGTLYNEQFF | TGTGCCAGCAGCGTAGGCGCGGGGACCCTCTACAATGAGCAGTTCTTC
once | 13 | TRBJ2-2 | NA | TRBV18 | CASSLDNTGELFF | TGTGCCAGCTCCCTAGACAACACCGGGGAGCTGTTTTTT
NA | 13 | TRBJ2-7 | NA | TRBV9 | CASSVGANYEQYF | TGTGCCAGCAGCGTAGGGGCCAACTACGAGCAGTACTTC
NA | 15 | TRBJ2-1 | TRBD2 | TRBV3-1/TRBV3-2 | CASSHERGGHNEQFF | TGTGCCAGCAGCCACGAGCGGGGGGGACACAATGAGCAGTTCTTC
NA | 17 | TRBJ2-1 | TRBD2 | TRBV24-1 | CATSDQTSGGPRHEQFF | TGTGCCACCAGTGATCAAACTAGCGGGGGGCCACGGCATGAGCAGTTCTTC